The clone carrying this T cell receptor beta chain was counted ten times or more. The data were obtained in a study of response to subunit inactivated influenza vaccine. Trimming removed 6 bases at V and 0 bases at J, with 15 bases between. The CDR3 runs 17 residues. CDR1 and CDR2 from the germline V gene are MNHEY and SMNVEV (reference sequence). TCRdb reanalysed the RT-PCR reads using MiXCR and keeps one entry per CDR3 protein. The data show 650,000 or so distinct CDR3 sequences, around 13% seen once. This chain uses TRBV27 with TRBJ2-6; D gene uncertain. The clonotype comes from a middle-aged man who received an inactivated influenza vaccine. The input for sequencing was PBMCs from blood, taken approximately 15 days before vaccination. The CDR3 here is CASSLDPHSSGANVLTF. CDR3 DNA: TGTGCCAGCAGCCTAGACCCACATAGCTCTGGGGCCAACGTCCTGACTTTC.